This TCR beta chain was sequenced in a study of blood T cell repertoires in COVID-19. Germline lookup yields CDR1 MNHEY and CDR2 SVGEGT. This CDR3 contains 15 residues. V was cut by 0 bases and J by 7 bases, with 13 bases left in between. The method was immunoSEQ multiplex PCR; TCRdb's version includes in-frame clones alone and lacks a portion of them. The sample has approximately 210,000 clones; around 88% are singletons. The clonotype comes from a woman between 45 and 65 years old with acute COVID-19. The chain joins TRBV6-2 or TRBV6-3 to TRBJ2-1, with a possible D match to TRBD2 (6 bases). Sequences were obtained from PBMCs or T cells enriched from blood (not recorded which). The CDR3 DNA follows: TGTGCCAGCAGTTACTCGATTGATAGCGGAAATGAGCAGTTCTTC. Protein: CASSYSIDSGNEQFF.